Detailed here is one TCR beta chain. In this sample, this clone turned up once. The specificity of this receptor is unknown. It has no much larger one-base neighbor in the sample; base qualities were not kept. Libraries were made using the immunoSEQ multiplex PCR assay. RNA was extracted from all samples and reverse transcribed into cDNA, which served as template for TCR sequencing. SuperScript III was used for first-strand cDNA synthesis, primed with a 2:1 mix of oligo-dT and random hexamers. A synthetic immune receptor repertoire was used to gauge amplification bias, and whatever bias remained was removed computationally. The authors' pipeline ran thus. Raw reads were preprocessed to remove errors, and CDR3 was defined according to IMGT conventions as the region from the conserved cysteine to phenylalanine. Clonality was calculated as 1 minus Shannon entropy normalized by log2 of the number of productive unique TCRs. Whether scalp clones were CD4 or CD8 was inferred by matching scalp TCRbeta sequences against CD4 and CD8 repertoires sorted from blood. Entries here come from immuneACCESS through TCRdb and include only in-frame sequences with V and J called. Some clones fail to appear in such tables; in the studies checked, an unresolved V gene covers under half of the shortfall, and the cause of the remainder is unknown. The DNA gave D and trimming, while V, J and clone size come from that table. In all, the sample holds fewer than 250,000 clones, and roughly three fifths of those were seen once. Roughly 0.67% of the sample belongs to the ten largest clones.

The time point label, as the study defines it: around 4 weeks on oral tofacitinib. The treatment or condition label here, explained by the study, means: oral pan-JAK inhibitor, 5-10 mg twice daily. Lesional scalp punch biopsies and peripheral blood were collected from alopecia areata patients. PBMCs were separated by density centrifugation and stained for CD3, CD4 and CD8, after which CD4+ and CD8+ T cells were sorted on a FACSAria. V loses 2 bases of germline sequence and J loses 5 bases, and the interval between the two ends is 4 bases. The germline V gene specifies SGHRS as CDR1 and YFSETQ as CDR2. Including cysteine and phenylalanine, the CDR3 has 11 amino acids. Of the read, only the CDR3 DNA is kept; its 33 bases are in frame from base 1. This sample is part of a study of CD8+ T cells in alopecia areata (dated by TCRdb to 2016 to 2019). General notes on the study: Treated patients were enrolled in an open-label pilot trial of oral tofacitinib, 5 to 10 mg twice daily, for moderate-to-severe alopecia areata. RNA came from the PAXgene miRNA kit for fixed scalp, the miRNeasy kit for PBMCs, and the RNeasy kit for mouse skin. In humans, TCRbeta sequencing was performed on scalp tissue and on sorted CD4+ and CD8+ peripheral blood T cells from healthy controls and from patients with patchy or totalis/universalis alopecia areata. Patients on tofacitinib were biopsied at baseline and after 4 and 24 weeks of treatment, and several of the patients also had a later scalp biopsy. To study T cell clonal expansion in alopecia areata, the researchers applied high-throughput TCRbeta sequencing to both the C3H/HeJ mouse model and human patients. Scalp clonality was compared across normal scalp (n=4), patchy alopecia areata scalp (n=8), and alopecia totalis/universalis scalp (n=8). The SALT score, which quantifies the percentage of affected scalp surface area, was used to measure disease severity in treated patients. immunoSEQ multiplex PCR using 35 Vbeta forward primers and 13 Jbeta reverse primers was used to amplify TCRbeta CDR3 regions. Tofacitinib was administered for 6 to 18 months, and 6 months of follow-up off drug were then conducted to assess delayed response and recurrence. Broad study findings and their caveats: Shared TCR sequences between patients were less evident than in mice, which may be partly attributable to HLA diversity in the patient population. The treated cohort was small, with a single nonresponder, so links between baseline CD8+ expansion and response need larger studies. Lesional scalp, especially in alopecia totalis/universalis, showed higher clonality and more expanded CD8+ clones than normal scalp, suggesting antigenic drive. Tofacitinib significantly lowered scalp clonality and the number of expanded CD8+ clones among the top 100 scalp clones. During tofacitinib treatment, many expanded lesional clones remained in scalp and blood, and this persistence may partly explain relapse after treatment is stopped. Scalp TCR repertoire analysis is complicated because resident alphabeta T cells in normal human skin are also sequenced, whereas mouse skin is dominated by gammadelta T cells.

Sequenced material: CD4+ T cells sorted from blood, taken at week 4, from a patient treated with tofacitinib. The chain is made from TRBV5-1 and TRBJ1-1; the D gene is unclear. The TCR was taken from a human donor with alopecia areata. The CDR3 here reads CASSLQTEAFF. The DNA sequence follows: TGCGCCAGCAGCTTACAGACTGAAGCTTTCTTT.